A selection of T cell receptor beta chains follows, all from one sample in a study of siplizumab effects on memory and regulatory T cells. Sequencing was performed with immunoSEQ multiplex PCR; in TCRdb, only in-frame clones are kept and a portion is missing. The sample holds 9,900 or so clones; about half are singletons and the top ten take about 20%. Their recognized antigens are unknown. Sequencing was done on a sample of CFSE-low (dividing) CD4+ T cells sorted from an allogeneic mixed lymphocyte reaction. The receptors stem from a human donor in good health; the cells came from an allogeneic mixed lymphocyte reaction. CDR3s include the opening cysteine and the closing phenylalanine or tryptophan. D genes are given only for firm matches. Rows may omit the clone size; those that give it use once, few, many or a size class.

j_gene: TRBJ1-5
d_gene: .
v_gene: TRBV6-5
abundance: .
CDR3aa: CASRNNRNSNQPQHF
CDR3nt: TGTGCCAGCAGAAACAACAGAAATAGCAATCAGCCCCAGCATTTT

j_gene: TRBJ2-7
d_gene: .
v_gene: TRBV6-5
abundance: few
CDR3aa: CASSYLGFAGYEQYF
CDR3nt: TGTGCCAGCAGTTACTTGGGGTTCGCGGGTTACGAGCAGTACTTC

j_gene: TRBJ2-1
d_gene: TRBD1
v_gene: TRBV4-1
abundance: .
CDR3aa: CASSQGRGDRAILAEQFF
CDR3nt: TGCGCCAGCAGCCAAGGCAGGGGGGACAGGGCCATTCTGGCTGAGCAGTTCTTC

j_gene: TRBJ2-3
d_gene: .
v_gene: TRBV5-4
abundance: .
CDR3aa: CASSLALTISRGDTQYF
CDR3nt: TGTGCCAGCAGCCTGGCCCTGACCATCTCCCGGGGAGATACGCAGTATTTT

j_gene: TRBJ1-2
d_gene: .
v_gene: TRBV10-1
abundance: .
CDR3aa: CASSAGAYYGYTF
CDR3nt: TGCGCCAGCAGTGCGGGGGCATACTATGGCTACACCTTC

j_gene: TRBJ2-1
d_gene: .
v_gene: TRBV12-5
abundance: .
CDR3aa: CASGWRNEQFF
CDR3nt: TGTGCTAGTGGTTGGAGGAATGAGCAGTTCTTC

j_gene: TRBJ2-1
d_gene: TRBD2
v_gene: TRBV5-1
abundance: .
CDR3aa: CASSSVTSGRHIIGEQFF
CDR3nt: TGCGCCAGCAGCTCCGTGACTAGCGGGAGGCACATTATCGGTGAGCAGTTCTTC

j_gene: TRBJ2-1
d_gene: .
v_gene: TRBV29-1
abundance: .
CDR3aa: CSAGQNIEQFF
CDR3nt: TGCAGCGCTGGGCAAAATATAGAGCAGTTCTTC

j_gene: TRBJ1-4
d_gene: TRBD1
v_gene: TRBV2
abundance: .
CDR3aa: CASSRDRNEKLFF
CDR3nt: TGTGCCAGCAGCCGGGACAGGAATGAAAAACTGTTTTTT

j_gene: TRBJ1-1
d_gene: .
v_gene: TRBV28
abundance: few
CDR3aa: CASITTVGAFF
CDR3nt: TGTGCCAGCATTACGACAGTTGGAGCTTTCTTT

j_gene: TRBJ2-1
d_gene: .
v_gene: TRBV5-4
abundance: .
CDR3aa: CASSLGSLYNEQFF
CDR3nt: TGTGCCAGCAGCTTGGGAAGTCTATACAATGAGCAGTTCTTC

j_gene: TRBJ1-5
d_gene: .
v_gene: TRBV18
abundance: .
CDR3aa: CASSHSLQGQPQHF
CDR3nt: TGTGCCAGCTCACACTCACTTCAGGGACAGCCCCAGCATTTT

j_gene: TRBJ1-4
d_gene: .
v_gene: TRBV18
abundance: medium-sized
CDR3aa: CASSPIGTAMNKLFF
CDR3nt: TGTGCCAGCTCCCCCATTGGTACCGCAATGAATAAACTGTTTTTT

j_gene: TRBJ1-4
d_gene: .
v_gene: TRBV28
abundance: few
CDR3aa: CASSLSSTGSGEKLFF
CDR3nt: TGTGCCAGCAGTTTATCCAGCACAGGGAGCGGTGAAAAACTGTTTTTT

j_gene: TRBJ2-7
d_gene: TRBD2
v_gene: TRBV6-1
abundance: medium-sized
CDR3aa: CASSARTSGPSYEQYF
CDR3nt: TGTGCCAGCAGTGCACGAACTAGCGGACCCTCCTACGAGCAGTACTTC

j_gene: TRBJ1-2
d_gene: .
v_gene: TRBV11-2
abundance: .
CDR3aa: CASSLGTELYGYTF
CDR3nt: TGTGCCAGCAGCTTAGGTACGGAACTCTATGGCTACACCTTC

j_gene: TRBJ1-1
d_gene: .
v_gene: TRBV6-6
abundance: .
CDR3aa: CASSSQGRMNTEAFF
CDR3nt: TGTGCCAGCAGTTCACAGGGACGGATGAACACTGAAGCTTTCTTT

j_gene: TRBJ2-7
d_gene: .
v_gene: TRBV4-2
abundance: .
CDR3aa: CASSPLGPQKIYEQYF
CDR3nt: TGTGCCAGCAGCCCCTTAGGGCCTCAAAAAATCTACGAGCAGTACTTC

j_gene: TRBJ2-7
d_gene: TRBD2
v_gene: TRBV4-2
abundance: .
CDR3aa: CASSLIAGDTYEQYF
CDR3nt: TGTGCCAGCAGCCTTATAGCGGGAGACACCTACGAGCAGTACTTC

j_gene: TRBJ2-2
d_gene: .
v_gene: TRBV5-1
abundance: few
CDR3aa: CASNDGNTGELFF
CDR3nt: TGCGCCAGCAATGACGGAAACACCGGGGAGCTGTTTTTT

j_gene: TRBJ2-5
d_gene: TRBD2
v_gene: TRBV18
abundance: .
CDR3aa: CASSPPPRASGRNYGQYF
CDR3nt: TGTGCCAGCTCACCACCTCCCAGAGCTAGCGGGAGGAATTACGGGCAGTACTTC

j_gene: TRBJ2-5
d_gene: TRBD2
v_gene: TRBV25-1
abundance: .
CDR3aa: CASSEISGSLETQYF
CDR3nt: TGTGCCAGCAGTGAAATTAGCGGGAGTTTGGAGACCCAGTACTTC

j_gene: TRBJ1-1
d_gene: .
v_gene: TRBV11-3
abundance: .
CDR3aa: CASSFVGNTEAFF
CDR3nt: TGTGCCAGCAGCTTTGTAGGGAACACTGAAGCTTTCTTT

j_gene: TRBJ1-1
d_gene: .
v_gene: TRBV5-1
abundance: .
CDR3aa: CASSLVPTRGTEAFF
CDR3nt: TGCGCCAGCAGCTTGGTCCCAACTAGGGGCACTGAAGCTTTCTTT